A selection of T cell receptor beta chains follows, all from one sample in a study of blood T cell repertoires in COVID-19. Profiling relied on immunoSEQ multiplex PCR, and the TCRdb table lists in-frame clones only, not all of them. In the table there are roughly 240,000 clones, approximately 85% of which are singletons. Sequenced material: PBMCs or T cells enriched from blood (not recorded which). Receptor source: a woman between 50 and 59 years old with acute COVID-19. Each CDR3 is given with its conserved first and last residue. Some rows mark clone size as missing; the rest say once, few, many or name a class of expanded clone.

J gene | clone size | V gene | CDR3 length | CDR3 protein
TRBJ1-2 | few | TRBV4-3 | 15 | CASSQEDRGARGYTF
TRBJ2-7 | once | TRBV20-1 | 12 | CSASNLGDEQYF
TRBJ1-2 | NA | TRBV7-3 | 15 | CASSSGTGGADGYTF
TRBJ1-4 | NA | TRBV29-1 | 14 | CSVEDPQGYEKLFF
TRBJ1-1 | NA | TRBV4-3 | 14 | CASSQERGGTEAFF
TRBJ1-2 | NA | TRBV30 | 13 | CAWSVLQGYGYTF
TRBJ2-5 | NA | TRBV4-3 | 18 | CASSQIGGAGGLGETQYF
TRBJ2-7 | NA | TRBV3-1/TRBV3-2 | 16 | CASSQEGTTSTYEQYF
TRBJ1-1 | few | TRBV9 | 13 | CASSPAGLRRAFF
TRBJ1-1 | NA | TRBV7-9 | 14 | CASSLEGVTFEAFF
TRBJ1-5 | NA | TRBV18 | 16 | CASSPGEGGGNQPQHF
TRBJ1-2 | NA | TRBV9 | 15 | CASSVGPDRVGGYTF
TRBJ1-5 | once | TRBV2 | 13 | CASSERGNSPQHF
TRBJ1-4 | few | TRBV6-2/TRBV6-3 | 16 | CASSYGPGKPDEKLFF
TRBJ2-5 | NA | TRBV3-1/TRBV3-2 | 13 | CASSQDRVETQYF
TRBJ1-1 | NA | TRBV27 | 19 | CASSLIPGRAITLNTEAFF
TRBJ1-3 | NA | TRBV5-1 | 15 | CASSLHTGDGNTIYF
TRBJ2-1 | NA | TRBV7-2 | 12 | CASSLASGGAFF
TRBJ1-3 | NA | TRBV30 | 14 | CAWSTGGYGNTIYF
TRBJ2-5 | NA | TRBV7-8 | 13 | CASRGGGDETQYF
TRBJ1-2 | NA | TRBV28 | 14 | CASSLGGAYYGYTF
TRBJ1-3 | NA | TRBV9 | 15 | CASSPQTGLQNTIYF
TRBJ2-3 | NA | TRBV3-1/TRBV3-2 | 17 | CASSPEGIGSSTDTQYF
TRBJ2-1 | NA | TRBV7-8 | 14 | CASSPRTVYNEQFF